Listed below are T cell receptor beta chains from one sample, sequenced in a study of a mutant IDH1 vaccine in newly diagnosed glioma. TCRdb's copy holds only in-frame clones and misses some; the assay was immunoSEQ multiplex PCR. Among some 60,000 clones listed, under 85% were seen once. No cognate antigen is known for these TCRs. Sequencing was performed on PBMCs, taken from a glioma patient whose treatment included an IDH1 peptide vaccine. Receptors originate from a man aged 30-40 years with glioma. The CDR3 runs from the conserved cysteine through the conserved F or W. The D gene is left open where the match is weak. Not all rows give a size; the values are once, few, many and, for expanded clones, a class.

D | J | length | size | V | DNA | CDR3
. | TRBJ1-1 | 13 | . | TRBV18 | TGTGCCAGCTCACCACTCCGGGGAACTGAAGCTTTCTTT | CASSPLRGTEAFF
. | TRBJ1-4 | 13 | . | TRBV2 | TGTGCCAGCAGTGCAGTTTTTAATGAAAAACTGTTTTTT | CASSAVFNEKLFF
. | TRBJ2-4 | 16 | . | TRBV28 | TGTGCCAGCAGTTTATCGTGGATGTCGGCCAAAAACATTCAGTACTTC | CASSLSWMSAKNIQYF
TRBD2 | TRBJ2-1 | 14 | . | TRBV30 | TGTGCCTGGAGCTTACTAGCGGGTGCCGATGAGCAGTTCTTC | CAWSLLAGADEQFF
TRBD2 | TRBJ2-2 | 15 | . | TRBV7-6 | TGTGCCAGCAGCTCTACTAGCGGGAGGGCCGGGGAGCTGTTTTTT | CASSSTSGRAGELFF
TRBD2 | TRBJ2-1 | 15 | . | TRBV27 | TGTGCCAGCAGTTTCCGGCGGGAGGGCCTCAATGAGCAGTTCTTC | CASSFRREGLNEQFF
TRBD1 | TRBJ1-2 | 14 | . | TRBV19 | TGTGCCAGCCTTGGGGGACAGTCTAACTATGGCTACACCTTC | CASLGGQSNYGYTF
TRBD2 | TRBJ2-1 | 16 | . | TRBV7-2 | TGTGCCAGCAGCTTAGCGGCGGGGGGGTCCTACAATGAGCAGTTCTTC | CASSLAAGGSYNEQFF
. | TRBJ2-3 | 14 | . | TRBV18 | TGTGCCAGCTCACGACAGACTAGCACAGATACGCAGTATTTT | CASSRQTSTDTQYF
. | TRBJ2-7 | 15 | once | TRBV11-2 | TGTGCCAGCAGCTTAACGACACTAATTTCCTACGAGCAGTACTTC | CASSLTTLISYEQYF
. | TRBJ1-2 | 14 | . | TRBV29-1 | TGCAGCGCCCAACGCAGGGGCGAGGGGAAAGGCTACACCTTC | CSAQRRGEGKGYTF
TRBD1 | TRBJ1-1 | 15 | . | TRBV4-2 | TGTGCCAGCAGCCGGACAGGGGGCTTGAACACTGAAGCTTTCTTT | CASSRTGGLNTEAFF
. | TRBJ2-5 | 16 | . | TRBV7-9 | TGTGCCAGCAGCTTAGATACTGGTGGGCATAGAGAGACCCAGTACTTC | CASSLDTGGHRETQYF
TRBD2 | TRBJ2-1 | 14 | . | TRBV6-1 | TGTGCCAGCAGCCGGGAGGGCCGGGTGAATGAGCAGTTCTTC | CASSREGRVNEQFF
. | TRBJ1-5 | 17 | . | TRBV5-3 | TGTGCCAGAAGCTTGGGCGGGACATCTAATAGCAATCAGCCCCAGCATTTT | CARSLGGTSNSNQPQHF
. | TRBJ2-7 | 13 | . | TRBV27 | TGTGCCAGCAGTTTCACCAGGGCATACGAGCAGTACTTC | CASSFTRAYEQYF
. | TRBJ2-7 | 15 | . | TRBV5-6 | TGTGCCAGCAGCTCGATCCAGGGGTCGTCCTACGAGCAGTACTTC | CASSSIQGSSYEQYF
TRBD2 | TRBJ2-3 | 18 | . | TRBV27 | TGTGCCAGCAGTCCCTGGGGGGGGAGCGGGGGAAGGTCCGATACGCAGTATTTT | CASSPWGGSGGRSDTQYF
. | TRBJ1-2 | 13 | . | TRBV27 | TGTGCCAGCAGTTCGGACAGCCGCTATGGCTACACCTTC | CASSSDSRYGYTF
. | TRBJ2-5 | 14 | once | TRBV5-1 | TGCGCCAGCAGCTTGATGGGGGGCCAAGAGACCCAGTACTTC | CASSLMGGQETQYF
. | TRBJ2-7 | 15 | . | TRBV5-1 | TGCGCCAGCAGCCGGGGGACAGTGAGCTCCTACGAGCAGTACTTC | CASSRGTVSSYEQYF
TRBD1 | TRBJ1-2 | 16 | . | TRBV23-1 | TGCGCCAGCAGTCAACCCCGACTGACAGGGTTGGGGGGCTACACCTTC | CASSQPRLTGLGGYTF
. | TRBJ1-2 | 13 | . | TRBV7-2 | TGTGCCAGCAGCCTCTGGGGGAGTGGTGGCTACACCTTC | CASSLWGSGGYTF
. | TRBJ1-1 | 14 | few | TRBV28 | TGTGCCAGCAGTACTCTTAGGCCGTACACTGAAGCTTTCTTT | CASSTLRPYTEAFF
. | TRBJ1-1 | 17 | . | TRBV28 | TGTGCCAGCAGTAAACAGAGAATCGCAGGGGTTCTAACTGAAGCTTTCTTT | CASSKQRIAGVLTEAFF
. | TRBJ2-1 | 15 | once | TRBV28 | TGTGCCAGCAGTTTGGTACTGAGCTCCTACAATGAGCAGTTCTTC | CASSLVLSSYNEQFF
TRBD1 | TRBJ2-3 | 15 | . | TRBV19 | TGTGCCAGTACCCCGACAGGGGGAGGTTGGGATACGCAGTATTTT | CASTPTGGGWDTQYF
TRBD1 | TRBJ1-1 | 14 | . | TRBV6-5 | TGTGCCAGCAGTTACGGGCAGGGGGACACTGAAGCTTTCTTT | CASSYGQGDTEAFF
TRBD2 | TRBJ2-3 | 11 | . | TRBV7-2 | TGTGCCAGCTCGCCCGGGACTAGTCGATATTTT | CASSPGTSRYF
. | TRBJ1-1 | 12 | . | TRBV7-9 | TGTGCCAGCAAGATTGATGGCACTGAAGCTTTCTTT | CASKIDGTEAFF
TRBD2 | TRBJ2-1 | 17 | . | TRBV5-1 | TGCGCCAGCAGCGAATTTAGCGGGAGGGTTGCCTACAATGAGCAGTTCTTC | CASSEFSGRVAYNEQFF
. | TRBJ1-5 | 12 | . | TRBV28 | TGTGCCAGCAGTCCTGGATATCAGCCCCAGCATTTT | CASSPGYQPQHF
. | TRBJ1-1 | 11 | . | TRBV28 | TGTGCCAGCGGGTGGCAAACTGAAGCTTTCTTT | CASGWQTEAFF
TRBD2 | TRBJ2-1 | 16 | few | TRBV5-1 | TGCGCCAGCAGCTCCGACGGACTAGCGGGAGTTAATGAGCAGTTCTTC | CASSSDGLAGVNEQFF
TRBD1 | TRBJ2-3 | 16 | . | TRBV9 | TGTGCCAGCAGCAACAACGAGGGGGCTGGTGCAGATACGCAGTATTTT | CASSNNEGAGADTQYF
TRBD2 | TRBJ2-1 | 14 | . | TRBV7-9 | TGTGCCAGCAAAGTCGGGGGGGCAGGCAATGAGCAGTTCTTC | CASKVGGAGNEQFF
. | TRBJ2-2 | 15 | . | TRBV5-1 | TGCGCCAGCGCAGCCCTTAAGGCTGACACCGGGGAGCTGTTTTTT | CASAALKADTGELFF
. | TRBJ2-7 | 11 | . | TRBV30 | TGTGCTTATACGACTACATACGAGCAGTACTTC | CAYTTTYEQYF
TRBD2 | TRBJ2-4 | 17 | . | TRBV5-5 | TGTGCCAGCAGCGATGGACTAGCGGGGGTAGCCAAAAACATTCAGTACTTC | CASSDGLAGVAKNIQYF
TRBD1 | TRBJ1-1 | 13 | few | TRBV18 | TGTGCCAGCTCTCGACAGGGGTACACTGAAGCTTTCTTT | CASSRQGYTEAFF
. | TRBJ1-1 | 17 | . | TRBV28 | TGTGCCAGCACTTCCCTGGGGGGGGGCCTTAGGAACACTGAAGCTTTCTTT | CASTSLGGGLRNTEAFF